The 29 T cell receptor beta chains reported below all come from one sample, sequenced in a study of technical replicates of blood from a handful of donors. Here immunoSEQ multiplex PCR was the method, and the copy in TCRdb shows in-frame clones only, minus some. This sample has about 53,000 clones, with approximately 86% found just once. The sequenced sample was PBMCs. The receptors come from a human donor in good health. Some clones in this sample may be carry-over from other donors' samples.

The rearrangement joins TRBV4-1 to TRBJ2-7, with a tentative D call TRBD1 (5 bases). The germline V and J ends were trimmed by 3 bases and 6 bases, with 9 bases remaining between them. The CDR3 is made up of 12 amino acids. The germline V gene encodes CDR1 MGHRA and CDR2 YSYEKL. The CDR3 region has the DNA TGCGCCAGCAGCCAGGTTAGGGGCGAGCAGTACTTC. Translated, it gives CASSQVRGEQYF.

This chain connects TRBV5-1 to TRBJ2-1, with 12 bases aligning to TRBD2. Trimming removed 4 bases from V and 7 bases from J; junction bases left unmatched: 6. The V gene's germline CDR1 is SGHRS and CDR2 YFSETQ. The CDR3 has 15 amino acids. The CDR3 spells CASSQWTSGMNEQFF. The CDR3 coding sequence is TGCGCCAGCAGCCAATGGACTAGCGGGATGAATGAGCAGTTCTTC.

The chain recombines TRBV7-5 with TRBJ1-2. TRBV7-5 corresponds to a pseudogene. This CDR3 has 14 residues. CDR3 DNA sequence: TGTGCCAGAAGACATCGACTGATCAACTATGGCTACACCTTC. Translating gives CARRHRLINYGYTF.

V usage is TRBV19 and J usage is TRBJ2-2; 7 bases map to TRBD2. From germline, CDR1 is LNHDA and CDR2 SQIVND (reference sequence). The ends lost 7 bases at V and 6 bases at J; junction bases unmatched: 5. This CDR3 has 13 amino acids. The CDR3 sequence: CASTWGGAGELFF. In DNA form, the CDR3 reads TGTGCCAGTACATGGGGGGGGGCCGGGGAGCTGTTTTTT. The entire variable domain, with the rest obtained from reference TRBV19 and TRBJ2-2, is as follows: DGGITQSPKYLFRKEGQNVTLSCEQNLNHDAMYWYRQDPGQGLRLIYYSQIVNDFQKGDIAEGYSVSREKKESFPLTVTSAQKNPTAFYLCASTWGGAGELFFGEGSRLTVL.

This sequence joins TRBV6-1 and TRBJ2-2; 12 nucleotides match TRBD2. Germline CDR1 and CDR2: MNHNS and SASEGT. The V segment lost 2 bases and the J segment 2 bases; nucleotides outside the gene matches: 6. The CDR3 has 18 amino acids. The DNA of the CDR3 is TGTGCCAGCAGTGAAACGGGACTAGCGGGCGCAAACACCGGGGAGCTGTTTTTT. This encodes CASSETGLAGANTGELFF.

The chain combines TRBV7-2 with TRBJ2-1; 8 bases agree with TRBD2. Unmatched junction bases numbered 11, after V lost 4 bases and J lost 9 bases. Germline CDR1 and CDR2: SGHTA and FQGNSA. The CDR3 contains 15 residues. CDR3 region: CASSYRRGGGSEQFF. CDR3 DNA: TGTGCCAGCAGCTACCGACGGGGGGGCGGAAGTGAGCAGTTCTTC.

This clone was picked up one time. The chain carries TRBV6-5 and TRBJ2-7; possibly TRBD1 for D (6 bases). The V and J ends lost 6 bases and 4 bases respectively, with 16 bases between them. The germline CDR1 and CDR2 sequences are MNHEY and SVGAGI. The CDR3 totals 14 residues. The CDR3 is CASSPTGLGYEQYF. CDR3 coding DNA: TGTGCCAGCAGCCCCACAGGGTTGGGGTACGAGCAGTACTTC.

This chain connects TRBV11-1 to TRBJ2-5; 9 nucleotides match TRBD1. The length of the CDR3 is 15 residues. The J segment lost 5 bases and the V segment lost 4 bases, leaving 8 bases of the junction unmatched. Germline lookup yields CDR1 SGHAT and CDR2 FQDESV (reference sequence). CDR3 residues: CASSSNTGGGETQYF. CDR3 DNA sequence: TGTGCCAGCAGCTCGAACACAGGGGGCGGTGAGACCCAGTACTTC.

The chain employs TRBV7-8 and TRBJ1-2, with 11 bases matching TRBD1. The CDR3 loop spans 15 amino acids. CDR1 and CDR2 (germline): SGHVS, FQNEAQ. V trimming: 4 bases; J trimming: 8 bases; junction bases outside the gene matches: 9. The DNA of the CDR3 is TGTGCCAGCAGCTCTAACTGGGACAGGGGGGGCGGCTACACCTTC. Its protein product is CASSSNWDRGGGYTF.

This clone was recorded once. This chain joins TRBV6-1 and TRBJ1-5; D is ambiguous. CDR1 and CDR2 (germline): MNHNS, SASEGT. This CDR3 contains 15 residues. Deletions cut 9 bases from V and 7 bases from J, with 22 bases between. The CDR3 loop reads CASVLRAAGGQPQHF. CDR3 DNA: TGTGCCAGTGTCCTTCGGGCGGCGGGAGGGCAGCCCCAGCATTTT.

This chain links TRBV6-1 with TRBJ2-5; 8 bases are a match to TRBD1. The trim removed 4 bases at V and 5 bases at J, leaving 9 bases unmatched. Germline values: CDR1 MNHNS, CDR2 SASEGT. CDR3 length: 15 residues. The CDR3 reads CASSGAGRGPETQYF. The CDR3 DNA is TGTGCCAGCAGTGGAGCTGGCAGGGGGCCGGAGACCCAGTACTTC.

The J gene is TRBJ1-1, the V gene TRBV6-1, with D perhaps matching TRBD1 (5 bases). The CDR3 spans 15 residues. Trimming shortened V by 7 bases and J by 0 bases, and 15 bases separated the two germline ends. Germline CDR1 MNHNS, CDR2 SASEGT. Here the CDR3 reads CASTNKRQMNTEAFF. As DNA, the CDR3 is TGTGCCAGCACCAATAAGAGACAGATGAACACTGAAGCTTTCTTT.

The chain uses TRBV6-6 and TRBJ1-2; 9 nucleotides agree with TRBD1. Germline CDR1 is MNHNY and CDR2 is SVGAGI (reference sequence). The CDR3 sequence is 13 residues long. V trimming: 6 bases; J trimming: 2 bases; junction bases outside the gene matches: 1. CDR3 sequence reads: CASRGTGNYGYTF. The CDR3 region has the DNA TGTGCCAGCAGGGGGACAGGGAACTATGGCTACACCTTC.

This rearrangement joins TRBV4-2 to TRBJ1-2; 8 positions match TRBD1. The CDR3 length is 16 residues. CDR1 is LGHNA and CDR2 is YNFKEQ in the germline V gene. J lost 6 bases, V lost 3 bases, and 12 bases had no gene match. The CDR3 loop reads CASSQGRDRTGNGYTF. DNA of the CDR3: TGTGCCAGCAGCCAGGGCCGGGACAGGACAGGGAATGGCTACACCTTC.

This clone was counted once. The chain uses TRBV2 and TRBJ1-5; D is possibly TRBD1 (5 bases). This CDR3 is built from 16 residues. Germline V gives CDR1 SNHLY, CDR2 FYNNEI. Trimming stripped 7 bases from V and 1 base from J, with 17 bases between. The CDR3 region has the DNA TGTGCCAGCACCCCGGGGGGGATTTGGAGCAATCAGCCCCAGCATTTT. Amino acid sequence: CASTPGGIWSNQPQHF. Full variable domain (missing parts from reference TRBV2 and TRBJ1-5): EPEVTQTPSHQVTQMGQEVILRCVPISNHLYFYWYRQILGQKVEFLVSFYNNEISEKSEIFDDQFSVERPDGSNFTLKIRSTKLEDSAMYFCASTPGGIWSNQPQHFGDGTRLSIL.

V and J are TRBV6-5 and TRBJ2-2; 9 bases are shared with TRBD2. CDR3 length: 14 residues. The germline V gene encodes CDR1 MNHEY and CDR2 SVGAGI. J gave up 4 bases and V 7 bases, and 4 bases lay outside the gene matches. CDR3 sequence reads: CASTLAGPTGELFF. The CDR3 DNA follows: TGTGCCAGCACCCTAGCGGGACCCACCGGGGAGCTGTTTTTT.

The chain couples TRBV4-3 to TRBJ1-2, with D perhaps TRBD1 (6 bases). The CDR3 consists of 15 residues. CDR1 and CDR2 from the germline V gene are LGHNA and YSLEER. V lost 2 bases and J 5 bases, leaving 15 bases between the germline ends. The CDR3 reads CASSQPDRSGYGYTF. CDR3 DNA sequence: TGCGCCAGCAGCCAACCCGACAGGTCAGGGTATGGCTACACCTTC.

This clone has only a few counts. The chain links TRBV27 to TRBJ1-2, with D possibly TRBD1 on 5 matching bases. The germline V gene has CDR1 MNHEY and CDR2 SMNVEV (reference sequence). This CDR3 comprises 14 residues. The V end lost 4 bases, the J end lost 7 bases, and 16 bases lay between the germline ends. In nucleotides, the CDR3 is TGTGCCAGCAGTTACGCGGGGCCCTCGAGTGGCTACACCTTC. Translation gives CASSYAGPSSGYTF.

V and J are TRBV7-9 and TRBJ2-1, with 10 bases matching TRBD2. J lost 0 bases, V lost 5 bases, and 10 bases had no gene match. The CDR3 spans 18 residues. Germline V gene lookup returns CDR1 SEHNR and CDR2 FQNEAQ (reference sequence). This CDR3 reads CASSPGLAEGGSYNEQFF. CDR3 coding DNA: TGTGCCAGCAGCCCCGGACTAGCGGAAGGTGGCTCCTACAATGAGCAGTTCTTC.

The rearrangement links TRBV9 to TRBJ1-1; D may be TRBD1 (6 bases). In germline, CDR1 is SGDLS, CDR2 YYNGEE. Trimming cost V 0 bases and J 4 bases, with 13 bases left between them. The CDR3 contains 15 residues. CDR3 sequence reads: CASSVAVGGATEAFF. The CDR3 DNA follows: TGTGCCAGCAGCGTAGCTGTAGGGGGGGCCACTGAAGCTTTCTTT.

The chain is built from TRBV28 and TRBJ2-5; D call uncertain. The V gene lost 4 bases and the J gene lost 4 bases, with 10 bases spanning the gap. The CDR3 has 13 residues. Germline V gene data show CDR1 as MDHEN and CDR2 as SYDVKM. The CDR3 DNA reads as TGTGCCAGCAGTTCTAGGCCTGCAGAGACCCAGTACTTC. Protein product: CASSSRPAETQYF.

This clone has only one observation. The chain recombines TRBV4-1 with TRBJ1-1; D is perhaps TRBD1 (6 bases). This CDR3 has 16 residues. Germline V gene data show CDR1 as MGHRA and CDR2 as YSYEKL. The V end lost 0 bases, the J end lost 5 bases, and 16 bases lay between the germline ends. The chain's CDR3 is CASSQDGGGGRTEAFF. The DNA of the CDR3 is TGCGCCAGCAGCCAAGATGGTGGGGGGGGCCGGACTGAAGCTTTCTTT.

This chain's CDR3 is CASSQDFGGRRENTEAFF. In DNA form, the CDR3 reads TGCGCCAGCAGCCAAGATTTTGGTGGGAGGCGGGAGAACACTGAAGCTTTCTTT. The chain uses TRBV4-1 and TRBJ1-1, with D hard to call. This CDR3 is built from 18 residues. Germline V gene data show CDR1 as MGHRA and CDR2 as YSYEKL. With 0 bases removed from V and 1 base from J, the gap between germline ends came to 18 bases.

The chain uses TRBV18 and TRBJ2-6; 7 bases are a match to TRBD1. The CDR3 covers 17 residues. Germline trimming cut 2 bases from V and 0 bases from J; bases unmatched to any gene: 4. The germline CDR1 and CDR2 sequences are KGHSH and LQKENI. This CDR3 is CASSPGQVHSGANVLTF. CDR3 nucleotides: TGTGCCAGCTCACCAGGACAGGTACACTCTGGGGCCAACGTCCTGACTTTC.

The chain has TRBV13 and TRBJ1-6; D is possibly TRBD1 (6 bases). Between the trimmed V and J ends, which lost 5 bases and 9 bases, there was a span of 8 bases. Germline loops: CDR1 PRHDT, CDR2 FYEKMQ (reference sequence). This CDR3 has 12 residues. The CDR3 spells CASSEGGSPLHF. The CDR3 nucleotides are TGTGCCAGCAGCGAAGGGGGTTCACCCCTCCACTTT.

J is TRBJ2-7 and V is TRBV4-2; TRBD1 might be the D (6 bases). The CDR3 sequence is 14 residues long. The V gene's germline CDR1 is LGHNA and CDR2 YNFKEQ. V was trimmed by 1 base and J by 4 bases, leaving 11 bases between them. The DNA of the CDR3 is TGTGCCAGCAGCCAAGTGTTCAGGGGATACGAGCAGTACTTC. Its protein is CASSQVFRGYEQYF.

This CDR3 reads CASSLEGADTQYF. CDR3 bases: TGTGCCAGCAGCTTGGAGGGAGCAGATACGCAGTATTTT. This rearrangement joins TRBV5-4 to TRBJ2-3; the D gene is possibly TRBD2 (5 bases). The germline CDR1 and CDR2 sequences are SGHNT and YYREEE (reference sequence). The V end was cut by 0 bases, the J end by 4 bases, with 6 bases between. The CDR3 loop spans 13 amino acids.

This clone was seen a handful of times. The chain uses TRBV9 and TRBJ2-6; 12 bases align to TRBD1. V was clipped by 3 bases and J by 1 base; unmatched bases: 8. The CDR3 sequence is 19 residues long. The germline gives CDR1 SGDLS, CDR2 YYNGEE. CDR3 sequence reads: CASSDPPGQGASGANVLTF. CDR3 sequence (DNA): TGTGCCAGCAGCGATCCCCCGGGACAGGGGGCATCTGGGGCCAACGTCCTGACTTTC. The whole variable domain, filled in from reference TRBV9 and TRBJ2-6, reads DSGVTQTPKHLITATGQRVTLRCSPRSGDLSVYWYQQSLDQGLQFLIQYYNGEERAKGNILERFSAQQFPDLHSELNLSSLELGDSALYFCASSDPPGQGASGANVLTFGAGSRLTVL.

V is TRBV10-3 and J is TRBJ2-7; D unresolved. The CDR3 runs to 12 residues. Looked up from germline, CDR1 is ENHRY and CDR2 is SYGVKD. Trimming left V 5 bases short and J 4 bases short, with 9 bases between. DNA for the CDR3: TGTGCCATCAGTCAATCGGAGTACGAGCAGTACTTC. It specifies CAISQSEYEQYF.